A single sample is the source of the 3 T cell receptor beta chains below, sequenced in a study of identical twins. MiXCR, run by TCRdb on the 5' RACE reads, gives a single entry per CDR3 protein. This table holds roughly 1.6 million distinct CDR3 sequences, around 33% found once. The sample was cord blood. The receptors stem from a newborn girl in good health.

The chain combines TRBV20-1 with TRBJ2-4; 7 nucleotides match TRBD1. This CDR3 has 16 amino acids. Germline trimming cut 6 bases from V and 3 bases from J; bases unmatched to any gene: 14. Germline V gene data show CDR1 as DFQATT and CDR2 as SNEGSKA (reference sequence). The CDR3 bases are TGCAGTGCCCCGGGACAGCCCCACGGAGGCAAAAACATTCAGTACTTC. The encoded protein is CSAPGQPHGGKNIQYF.

The chain carries TRBV29-1 and TRBJ2-7, with 7 bases lining up with TRBD1. Unmatched junction bases numbered 9, after V lost 1 base and J lost 3 bases. CDR3 length: 15 amino acids. CDR1 SQVTM and CDR2 ANQGSEA come from the germline V gene. CDR3 coding DNA: TGCAGCGTTGAAGGGCCGACAGGGCGAAGCTACGAGCAGTACTTC. Its translation is CSVEGPTGRSYEQYF.

This clonotype was recorded a few times. The V call is TRBV24-1, the J call TRBJ2-5, with a weak D call TRBD1 (5 bases). V lost 0 bases to trimming and J lost 11 bases, with 9 bases between them. The CDR3 is made up of 12 amino acids. Per the germline V gene, CDR1 is KGHDR and CDR2 is SFDVKD. The CDR3 region is CATSDLGARQYF. CDR3 nucleotide sequence: TGTGCCACCAGTGATTTGGGGGCGCGGCAGTACTTC.